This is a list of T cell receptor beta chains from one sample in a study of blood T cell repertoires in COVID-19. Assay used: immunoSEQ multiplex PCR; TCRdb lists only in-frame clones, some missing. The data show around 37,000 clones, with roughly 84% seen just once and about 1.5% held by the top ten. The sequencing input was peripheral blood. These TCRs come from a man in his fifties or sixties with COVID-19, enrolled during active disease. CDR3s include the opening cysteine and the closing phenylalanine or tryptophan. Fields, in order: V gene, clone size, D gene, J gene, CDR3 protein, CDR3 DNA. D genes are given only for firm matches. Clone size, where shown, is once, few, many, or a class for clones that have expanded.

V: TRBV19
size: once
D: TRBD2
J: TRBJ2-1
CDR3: CASGGAGLEQFF
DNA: TGTGCCAGTGGTGGAGCGGGGTTAGAGCAGTTCTTC

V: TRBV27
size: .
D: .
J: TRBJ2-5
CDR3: CASSVLGETQYF
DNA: TGTGCCAGCAGTGTGCTAGGCGAGACCCAGTACTTC

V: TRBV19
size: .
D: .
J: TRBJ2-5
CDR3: CASSMGGLRQETQYF
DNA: TGTGCCAGTAGTATGGGCGGGTTGAGGCAAGAGACCCAGTACTTC

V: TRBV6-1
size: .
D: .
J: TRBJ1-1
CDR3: CASSEARNTEAFF
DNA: TGTGCCAGCAGTGAAGCTAGGAACACTGAAGCTTTCTTT

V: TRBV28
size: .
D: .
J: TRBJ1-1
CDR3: CASSSTWDFSGVEAFF
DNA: TGTGCCAGCAGTTCCACATGGGACTTCTCGGGTGTGGAAGCTTTCTTT

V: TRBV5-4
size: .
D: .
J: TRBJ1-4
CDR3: CASSSHGTHEKLFF
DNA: TGTGCCAGCAGCTCACACGGGACACACGAAAAACTGTTTTTT

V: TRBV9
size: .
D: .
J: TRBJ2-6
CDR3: CASSVTPISGANVLTF
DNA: TGTGCCAGCAGCGTAACTCCTATCTCTGGGGCCAACGTCCTGACTTTC

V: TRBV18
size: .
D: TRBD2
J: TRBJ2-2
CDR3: CASSPRTSGSRLTGELFF
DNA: TGTGCCAGCTCTCCACGGACTAGCGGGAGCCGGTTGACCGGGGAGCTGTTTTTT

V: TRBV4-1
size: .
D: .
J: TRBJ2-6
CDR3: CASSHATKSSGANVLTF
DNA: TGCGCCAGCAGCCACGCGACAAAGAGCTCTGGGGCCAACGTCCTGACTTTC

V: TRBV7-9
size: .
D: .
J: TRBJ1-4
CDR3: CASSLSQGTNEKLFF
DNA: TGTGCCAGCAGCTTAAGTCAGGGAACTAATGAAAAACTGTTTTTT

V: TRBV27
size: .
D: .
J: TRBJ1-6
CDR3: CASSPDFGFIEFYNSPLHF
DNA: TGTGCCAGCAGTCCGGACTTCGGGTTTATAGAATTCTATAATTCACCCCTCCACTTT

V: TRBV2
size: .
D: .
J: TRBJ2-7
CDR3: CATGGRDIYEQYF
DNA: TGTGCCACCGGGGGGCGGGATATCTACGAGCAGTACTTC

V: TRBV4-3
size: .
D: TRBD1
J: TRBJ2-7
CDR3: CASSQEAGTGAYEQYF
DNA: TGCGCCAGCAGCCAAGAGGCTGGGACAGGGGCCTACGAGCAGTACTTC

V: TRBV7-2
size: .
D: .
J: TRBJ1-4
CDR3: CASSPRENNEKLFF
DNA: TGTGCCAGCAGCCCAAGAGAGAATAATGAAAAACTGTTTTTT

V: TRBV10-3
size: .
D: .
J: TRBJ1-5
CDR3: CATWDNNQPQHF
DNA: TGTGCCACCTGGGACAATAATCAGCCCCAGCATTTT

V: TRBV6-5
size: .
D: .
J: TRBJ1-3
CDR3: CASSSAYRVGNTIYF
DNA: TGTGCCAGCAGTTCCGCATACAGGGTTGGAAACACCATATATTTT

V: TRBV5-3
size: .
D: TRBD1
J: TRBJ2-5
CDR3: CARSLYDQGALETQYF
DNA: TGTGCCAGAAGCTTGTACGATCAGGGGGCCTTAGAGACCCAGTACTTC

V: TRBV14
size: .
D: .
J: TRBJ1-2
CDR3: CASSQEAVRGYTF
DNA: TGTGCCAGCAGCCAAGAAGCCGTGCGTGGCTACACCTTC

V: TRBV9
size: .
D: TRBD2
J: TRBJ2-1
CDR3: CASSASSGSGNEQFF
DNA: TGTGCCAGCAGCGCATCGAGCGGGAGTGGCAATGAGCAGTTCTTC

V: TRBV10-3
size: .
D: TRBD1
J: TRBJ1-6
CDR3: CASEQGLGGSPLHF
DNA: TGTGCCAGCGAACAGGGGCTAGGGGGTTCACCCCTCCACTTT

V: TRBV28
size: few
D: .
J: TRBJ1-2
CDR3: CASSLSRNYGYTF
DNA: TGTGCCAGCAGCCTCAGCAGGAACTATGGCTACACCTTC

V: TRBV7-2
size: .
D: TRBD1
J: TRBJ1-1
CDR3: CASSQFTGGWNTEAFF
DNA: TGTGCCAGCAGCCAATTCACAGGGGGCTGGAACACTGAAGCTTTCTTT

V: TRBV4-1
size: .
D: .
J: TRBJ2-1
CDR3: CASSPPGDYNEQFF
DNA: TGCGCCAGCAGCCCACCCGGAGACTACAATGAGCAGTTCTTC

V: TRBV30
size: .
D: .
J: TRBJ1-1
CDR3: CAWSVRGIGDTAFF
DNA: TGTGCCTGGAGTGTACGTGGGATCGGGGATACCGCTTTCTTT

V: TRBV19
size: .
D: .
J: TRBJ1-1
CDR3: CASSASFRGTEAFF
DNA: TGTGCCAGTAGCGCTTCGTTTAGGGGCACTGAAGCTTTCTTT

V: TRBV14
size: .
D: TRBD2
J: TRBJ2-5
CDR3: CASSQWRLAGGLETQYF
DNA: TGTGCCAGCAGCCAATGGAGATTAGCGGGAGGTTTAGAGACCCAGTACTTC

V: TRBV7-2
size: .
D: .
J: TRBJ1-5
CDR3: CASSLARAPQPQHF
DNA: TGTGCCAGCAGCTTGGCCAGGGCGCCTCAGCCCCAGCATTTT

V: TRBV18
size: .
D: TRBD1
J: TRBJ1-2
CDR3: CASSPPGQPLYGYTF
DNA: TGTGCCAGCTCACCACCGGGACAGCCACTCTACGGCTACACCTTC

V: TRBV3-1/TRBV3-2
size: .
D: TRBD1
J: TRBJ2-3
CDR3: CASTLGTGGTDTQYF
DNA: TGTGCCAGCACCCTCGGGACAGGGGGCACAGATACGCAGTATTTT